The 18 T cell receptor beta chains presented below share a single source sample, sequenced in a study of T-cell memory formation after mild COVID-19. TCRdb called the 5' RACE reads again in MiXCR, with one record for every CDR3 protein. The table lists approximately 150,000 distinct CDR3 sequences, roughly 6.2% of them singletons. The sequenced material came from PBMCs or a T cell subset sorted from them (not recorded which). These receptors all come from an adult woman who had mild COVID-19 (a few samples of this study predate the infection). Cell type and time point are not known.

This clonotype was detected only a few times. The V call is TRBV30, the J call TRBJ2-3; a weak D match, TRBD2 (5 bases). V was pared by 3 bases and J by 5 bases, with 18 bases between. Germline V lookup: CDR1 GTSNPN, CDR2 SVGIG (reference sequence). The CDR3 is 15 amino acids. CDR3 DNA: TGTGCCTGGAGGTTTAGGGAGTTCGGTATAGATACGCAGTATTTT. This translates into CAWRFREFGIDTQYF.

This clonotype was detected ten times or more. The J gene is TRBJ2-6, the V gene TRBV19; 10 nucleotides align to TRBD1. CDR1 LNHDA and CDR2 SQIVND come from the germline V gene (reference sequence). The CDR3 sequence is 18 residues long. J gave up 4 bases and V 5 bases, and 11 bases lay outside the gene matches. The CDR3 here is CASSAPRQGAPGANVLTF. CDR3 nucleotides: TGTGCCAGTAGTGCCCCCAGACAGGGGGCGCCAGGGGCCAACGTCCTGACTTTC.

This clonotype was detected only a few times. The chain links TRBV12-3 or TRBV12-4 to TRBJ2-1; D remains unclear. Trimming took off 6 bases at V and 10 bases at J, with 10 bases between the two ends. CDR3 length: 11 amino acids. CDR3 nucleotide sequence: TGTGCCAGCAGAGGGTATTACGAGCAGTTCTTC. Its protein product is CASRGYYEQFF.

The chain employs TRBV6-2 or TRBV6-3 and TRBJ1-2; weak D call: TRBD1 (5 bases). This CDR3 has 13 residues. V lost 6 bases, J lost 3 bases, and 11 bases lay in between. Germline CDR1 MNHEY, CDR2 SVGEGT. CDR3 in DNA: TGTGCCAGCAGCCGTTCGACAGACTATGGCTACACCTTC. Translated, it gives CASSRSTDYGYTF.

This clonotype has only a few counts. The chain employs TRBV7-2 and TRBJ1-2; D gene uncertain. CDR3 size: 12 residues. V was shortened by 3 bases and J by 3 bases, with 5 bases between the two germline ends. The germline V gene encodes CDR1 SGHTA and CDR2 FQGNSA. The CDR3 loop is CASSLGDYGYTF. CDR3 coding DNA: TGTGCCAGCAGCTTGGGCGACTATGGCTACACCTTC.

In this sample, this clonotype turned up many times. The V gene is TRBV4-2, the J gene TRBJ2-1, with 7 bases lining up with TRBD2. Germline assignment: CDR1 LGHNA and CDR2 YNFKEQ. V gave up 4 bases and J gave up 8 bases; unmatched junction bases: 11. This CDR3 is built from 15 residues. The chain's CDR3 is CASSPSTSRRDEQFF. The DNA of the CDR3 is TGTGCCAGCAGCCCCTCGACTAGCCGACGCGATGAGCAGTTCTTC.

This chain joins TRBV30 and TRBJ2-1; 12 bases are shared with TRBD2. Germline V gives CDR1 GTSNPN, CDR2 SVGIG (reference sequence). The V and J ends lost 2 bases and 4 bases, in that order; junction bases with no gene match: 15. The CDR3 extends over 19 amino acids. The CDR3 sequence: CAWSKRLAGVSGGYNEQFF. The CDR3 DNA reads TGTGCCTGGAGTAAAAGACTAGCGGGAGTTTCTGGTGGGTACAATGAGCAGTTCTTC.

The chain employs TRBV5-1 and TRBJ1-2; D remains ambiguous. The CDR3 loop spans 16 amino acids. Germline V CDR1 and CDR2: SGHRS, YFSETQ. V lost 1 base and J 1 base, leaving 14 bases between the germline ends. The DNA for the CDR3 is TGCGCCAGCAGCTTGTCAGGACGGACGATTAACTATGGCTACACCTTC. Protein product: CASSLSGRTINYGYTF. Full variable domain (missing parts from reference TRBV5-1 and TRBJ1-2): KAGVTQTPRYLIKTRGQQVTLSCSPISGHRSVSWYQQTPGQGLQFLFEYFSETQRNKGNFPGRFSGRQFSNSRSEMNVSTLELGDSALYLCASSLSGRTINYGYTFGSGTRLTVV.

Ten or more counts support this clonotype. The chain joins TRBV5-1 to TRBJ2-2, with D hard to call. Germline CDR1 is SGHRS and CDR2 is YFSETQ. The CDR3 spans 15 residues. V was cut by 1 base and J by 1 base, with 8 bases left in between. The chain's CDR3 is CASSLSTVNTGELFF. The CDR3 coding sequence is TGCGCCAGCAGCTTGAGCACAGTGAACACCGGGGAGCTGTTTTTT. The variable domain in full, completed from reference TRBV5-1 and TRBJ2-2, reads KAGVTQTPRYLIKTRGQQVTLSCSPISGHRSVSWYQQTPGQGLQFLFEYFSETQRNKGNFPGRFSGRQFSNSRSEMNVSTLELGDSALYLCASSLSTVNTGELFFGEGSRLTVL.

This clonotype has at least ten counts. This rearrangement joins TRBV7-2 to TRBJ2-7; a weak D match, TRBD2 (5 bases). Germline CDR1 reads SGHTA; CDR2 reads FQGNSA. This CDR3 comprises 15 residues. The V end lost 0 bases, the J end lost 4 bases, and 13 bases lay between the germline ends. The CDR3 is CASSLAGSGSYEQYF. CDR3 in DNA: TGTGCCAGCAGCTTAGCAGGTTCGGGGTCTTACGAGCAGTACTTC.

This clonotype was counted between two and nine times. The rearrangement joins TRBV5-1 to TRBJ2-3, with D uncertain. The V and J ends lost 1 base and 3 bases respectively, with 12 bases between them. Germline V gene sequence: CDR1 SGHRS, CDR2 YFSETQ. CDR3 size: 15 residues. The CDR3 DNA sequence: TGCGCCAGCAGCTTGAAGGCAGGAGAGACAGATACGCAGTATTTT. Translated: CASSLKAGETDTQYF.

V usage is TRBV18 and J usage is TRBJ2-3; tentative D call: TRBD1 (6 bases). V shed 3 bases and J shed 6 bases, with 19 bases lying between them. The CDR3 totals 16 residues. Germline CDR1 KGHSH, CDR2 LQKENI. The CDR3 DNA is TGTGCCAGCTCACCGACCGGGACACTGTCCACGGATACGCAGTATTTT. Protein sequence: CASSPTGTLSTDTQYF.

This clonotype was detected many times. This chain links TRBV27 with TRBJ2-7; no reliable D call. CDR3 length: 14 amino acids. Trimming left V 4 bases short and J 6 bases short, with 16 bases between. The germline gives CDR1 MNHEY, CDR2 SMNVEV (reference sequence). The CDR3 loop reads CASSSRRDGAEQYF. The CDR3 DNA sequence: TGTGCCAGCAGTTCCCGACGAGATGGAGCCGAGCAGTACTTC.

This clonotype was counted ten times or more. The chain joins TRBV7-2 to TRBJ2-7; TRBD1 aligns across 12 bases. Trimming at V came to 1 base and at J to 2 bases, leaving 12 bases not matched to a gene. The CDR3 runs to 19 residues. Germline assignment: CDR1 SGHTA and CDR2 FQGNSA. In DNA, the CDR3 is TGTGCCAGCAGCTTAGGACCGGGACAGGGGGCCCGACTACCCTACGAGCAGTACTTC. Translated, it gives CASSLGPGQGARLPYEQYF.

Many counts were recorded for this clonotype. This chain links TRBV20-1 with TRBJ2-3, with 11 bases matching TRBD2. The J segment lost 7 bases and the V segment lost 3 bases, leaving 9 bases of the junction unmatched. Germline values: CDR1 DFQATT, CDR2 SNEGSKA (reference sequence). The CDR3 runs to 15 residues. This chain's CDR3 is CSARGTSGSWYTQYF. CDR3 nucleotides: TGCAGTGCTAGGGGAACTAGCGGGAGTTGGTATACGCAGTATTTT.

This clonotype was counted only a few times. The rearrangement uses TRBV4-2 and TRBJ1-1; no clear D. The CDR3 runs 13 residues. The V gene lost 0 bases and the J gene lost 10 bases, with 12 bases spanning the gap. The germline V gene has CDR1 LGHNA and CDR2 YNFKEQ. The DNA for the CDR3 is TGTGCCAGCAGCCAAGAAGCTAGCCGAACAGCTTTCTTT. It translates to CASSQEASRTAFF.

This clonotype was detected only a few times. V gene TRBV7-6 combines with J gene TRBJ2-3, with 8 bases lining up with TRBD1. CDR1 SGHVS and CDR2 FNYEAQ come from the germline V gene. CDR3 size: 14 residues. J lost 0 bases, V lost 5 bases, and 1 base had no gene match. CDR3 nucleotides: TGTGCCAGCAGCCGACAGGGGAGCACAGATACGCAGTATTTT. This codes for CASSRQGSTDTQYF.

This clonotype was observed a few times. The V call is TRBV7-2, the J call TRBJ1-5; D is perhaps TRBD1 (5 bases). Germline V gives CDR1 SGHTA, CDR2 FQGNSA. Trimming took off 2 bases at V and 2 bases at J, with 10 bases between the two ends. This CDR3 is built from 15 residues. CDR3 region: CASSLRGAGNQPQHF. CDR3 nucleotides: TGTGCCAGCAGCTTACGGGGCGCAGGCAATCAGCCCCAGCATTTT.